The T cell receptor beta chain under discussion was sequenced for a study of OX40 agonist ivuxolimab in advanced cancers. Germline CDR1 is MDHEN and CDR2 is SYDVKM. The CDR3 loop spans 15 amino acids. V gave up 6 bases and J gave up 1 base; unmatched junction bases: 8. Only in-frame clones appear in the TCRdb table, and some are missing; sequencing was by immunoSEQ multiplex PCR. The repertoire holds around 78,000 clones, with around 90% as singletons. The rearrangement joins TRBV28 to TRBJ2-7, with TRBD2 matching 8 bases. The receptor's source is an adult with an advanced solid tumor such as melanoma, head and neck, liver or kidney cancer. The specimen comprised CD4+ or CD8+ T cells sorted from blood, sampled in a trial of the OX40 agonist ivuxolimab. DNA for the CDR3: TGTGCCAGCAGGACACGGGAGGGCTGGTCCTACGAGCAGTACTTC. This encodes CASRTREGWSYEQYF.